A selection of T cell receptor beta chains follows, all from one sample in a study of cytomegalovirus exposure and HLA in healthy donors. Method: immunoSEQ multiplex PCR; TCRdb's copy keeps in-frame clones and lacks some. The profile covers some 140,000 clones, with approximately 69% appearing a single time and about 2% taken by the ten largest. The sequencing input was PBMCs. These receptor sequences come from a man between 25 and 39 years old in good health and CMV-seronegative. The CDR3 runs from the conserved cysteine through the conserved F or W. D genes are given only for firm matches. Only part of the rows carry a size: once, few, many, or a class if the clone is expanded.

d_call	cdr3_length	clone_size	v_call	j_call	cdr3_nt	cdr3_aa
.	12	.	TRBV5-4	TRBJ2-1	TGTGCCAGCAGCTTGGCAAGCACTGAGCAGTTCTTC	CASSLASTEQFF
.	13	.	TRBV11-2	TRBJ1-1	TGTGCCAGCAGCTTAGTCCGGGGTGCTGAAGCTTTCTTT	CASSLVRGAEAFF
.	12	.	TRBV10-1	TRBJ1-1	TGCGCCAGCAGTGACAGGGGCACTGAAGCTTTCTTT	CASSDRGTEAFF
.	15	few	TRBV7-3	TRBJ2-5	TGTGCCAGCAGCTTAACTTCCGGGGAAATCGAGACCCAGTACTTC	CASSLTSGEIETQYF
TRBD2	16	.	TRBV6-6	TRBJ2-1	TGTGCCAGCAGCCCGCAGCGGGGGGCCTTCTACAATGAGCAGTTCTTC	CASSPQRGAFYNEQFF
TRBD1	15	once	TRBV30	TRBJ2-7	TGTGCCTGGAGATCTCCGGGACAGGGGTACTACGAGCAGTACTTC	CAWRSPGQGYYEQYF
.	13	few	TRBV28	TRBJ2-7	TGTGCCAGCCAGTGGGACACTACATACGAGCAGTACTTC	CASQWDTTYEQYF
.	15	.	TRBV7-9	TRBJ2-2	TGTGCCAGCAGCTCAGACGGGTCCGGGTCGGGGGAGCTGTTTTTT	CASSSDGSGSGELFF
TRBD1	14	.	TRBV27	TRBJ1-1	TGTGCCAGCAGTTCGACAGGGGTGGGAACTGAAGCTTTCTTT	CASSSTGVGTEAFF
TRBD1	16	once	TRBV7-6	TRBJ1-3	TGTGCCAGCAGCGACTTACAGGGGAACTCTGGAAACACCATATATTTT	CASSDLQGNSGNTIYF
.	16	.	TRBV11-3	TRBJ2-1	TGTGCCAGCGCTCTCCGGCAAGGGGGGGTCGGCAATGAGCAGTTCTTC	CASALRQGGVGNEQFF
.	15	.	TRBV9	TRBJ1-5	TGTGCCAGCAGCGCCCAGGGGATTAGCAATCAGCCCCAGCATTTT	CASSAQGISNQPQHF
.	12	once	TRBV30	TRBJ1-6	TGTGCCTGGAGTGCGGGTTCTCTACCCCTCAACTTT	CAWSAGSLPLNF
.	12	once	TRBV28	TRBJ2-7	TGTGCCAGCATTGGCAGGGCCTACGAGCAGTACTTC	CASIGRAYEQYF
TRBD1	15	few	TRBV19	TRBJ1-6	TGTGCCAGTAGCCGGACAGGGAGTGGTAATTCACCCCTCCACTTT	CASSRTGSGNSPLHF
TRBD2	14	once	TRBV10-3	TRBJ2-2	TGTGCCATTGCGAATACGGGGGGGCCTGGGGAGCTGTTTTTT	CAIANTGGPGELFF
.	14	.	TRBV19	TRBJ1-1	TGTGCCAGTAGTGTTACCTCAGGGTTGTACGAAGCTTTCTTT	CASSVTSGLYEAFF
.	13	.	TRBV10-3	TRBJ2-7	TGTGCCATCAGTGGGGACAAGTACCACGAGCAGTACTTC	CAISGDKYHEQYF
.	14	.	TRBV7-9	TRBJ2-1	TGTGCCAGCAGTTCAGTTAACGCCTACAATGAGCAGTTCTTC	CASSSVNAYNEQFF
TRBD1	18	.	TRBV7-2	TRBJ1-1	TGTGCCAGCAGCTTAGGCGGGGACAGGGACTTCGAGAACACTGAAGCTTTCTTT	CASSLGGDRDFENTEAFF
.	13	few	TRBV5-5	TRBJ2-3	TGTGCCAGCAGCTTAGGGACTTCAGATACGCAGTATTTT	CASSLGTSDTQYF
.	12	.	TRBV13	TRBJ1-2	TGTGCCAGCAGTGCGAGCAGGAATGGCTACACCTTC	CASSASRNGYTF
.	11	few	TRBV19	TRBJ1-1	TGTGCCAGTACACAGGGTACTGAAGCTTTCTTT	CASTQGTEAFF
.	13	.	TRBV5-1	TRBJ1-5	TGCGCCAGCAGCTCTGACAGCAGTCAGCCCCAGCATTTT	CASSSDSSQPQHF
.	14	.	TRBV5-6	TRBJ1-1	TGTGCCAGCAAAGGTACAGGGATAAACACTGAAGCTTTCTTT	CASKGTGINTEAFF
.	13	once	TRBV4-3	TRBJ1-6	TGCGCCAGCAGCCAACGGTCGGAGTCACCCCTCCACTTT	CASSQRSESPLHF
TRBD1	13	.	TRBV19	TRBJ1-6	TGTGCCAGTAGTGGGACAGGGGCTTCACCCCTCCACTTT	CASSGTGASPLHF
TRBD2	15	.	TRBV2	TRBJ2-1	TGTGCCAGCAGTGTATCAGCGGGGGGGGGAGGTGAGCAGTTCTTC	CASSVSAGGGGEQFF
.	13	.	TRBV7-6	TRBJ2-3	TGTGCCAGCAGCTCCATTACAGGGGATACGCAGTATTTT	CASSSITGDTQYF
TRBD2	15	.	TRBV28	TRBJ2-1	TGTGCCAGCAGTTTAGGTAGCGGGGGGATCAATGAGCAGTTCTTC	CASSLGSGGINEQFF
TRBD2	18	once	TRBV5-4	TRBJ2-1	TGTGCCACCCAACTGCCGGGACAACCCGGACTAGCGTACAATGAGCAGTTCTTC	CATQLPGQPGLAYNEQFF
.	15	.	TRBV7-2	TRBJ2-3	TGTGCCAGCAGCTTGGACAGTTCTAGCACAGATACGCAGTATTTT	CASSLDSSSTDTQYF